Listed below are T cell receptor beta chains from one sample, sequenced in a study of cytomegalovirus exposure and HLA in healthy donors. The method was immunoSEQ multiplex PCR; TCRdb's version includes in-frame clones alone and lacks a portion of them. The sample contains approximately 170,000 clones, approximately 77% of which appear only once. The sequenced material came from PBMCs. The receptor source for this set is a male donor in good health and CMV-seropositive. CDR3s include the opening cysteine and the closing phenylalanine or tryptophan. A D gene is named only where the DNA matches it firmly. Clone size is not always given. Where it is, it says once, few, many or a class for expanded clones.

NA	13	TRBV5-1	TRBJ1-1	few	TGCGCCAGCAGTCCCGACAGGCTCACTGAAGCTTTCTTT	CASSPDRLTEAFF
TRBD2	19	TRBV5-6	TRBJ2-3	NA	TGTGCCAGCAGCCCGGAACTAGCGGGGGCCCACCTTGTCACAGATACGCAGTATTTT	CASSPELAGAHLVTDTQYF
NA	14	TRBV7-2	TRBJ1-1	NA	TGTGCCAGCAGCTTAGCGTGGGCCTCAACTGAAGCTTTCTTT	CASSLAWASTEAFF
NA	13	TRBV2	TRBJ2-7	NA	TGTGCCAGCAGTGTAACGACTGGCTACGAGCAGTACTTC	CASSVTTGYEQYF
NA	15	TRBV6-4	TRBJ2-1	NA	TGTGCCAGCAGTGACTCGATCAGGGGGGACAATGAGCAGTTCTTC	CASSDSIRGDNEQFF
TRBD1	14	TRBV2	TRBJ1-1	NA	TGTGCCAGCAGTGATTGGTCCAGGGGGCGTGAAGCTTTCTTT	CASSDWSRGREAFF
NA	15	TRBV7-3	TRBJ2-1	NA	TGTGCCAGCAGCTTAGGAGGGGACCGAAACAATGAGCAGTTCTTC	CASSLGGDRNNEQFF
TRBD1	15	TRBV9	TRBJ1-1	NA	TGTGCCAGCAGCGGATTGGACAGGGTTGACACTGAAGCTTTCTTT	CASSGLDRVDTEAFF
TRBD1	14	TRBV7-9	TRBJ2-5	NA	TGTGCCAGCAGCTCCAGGACAGGCCTCAGGGACCAGTACTTC	CASSSRTGLRDQYF
NA	14	TRBV19	TRBJ1-2	NA	TGTGCCAGTAGTATGGAACAGGGTCACTATGGCTACACCTTC	CASSMEQGHYGYTF
NA	14	TRBV12-5	TRBJ2-5	NA	TGTGCTAGTGGTCCTCCGGGACTCGAAGAGACCCAGTACTTC	CASGPPGLEETQYF
NA	15	TRBV7-2	TRBJ1-5	NA	TGTGCCAGCAGCTTAGCCACAGCCCCGAATCAGCCCCAGCATTTT	CASSLATAPNQPQHF
NA	14	TRBV6-1	TRBJ1-3	NA	TGTGCCAGCAGCCAGGGAAGGTCTGGAAACACCATATATTTT	CASSQGRSGNTIYF
NA	14	TRBV11-3	TRBJ1-3	few	TGTGCCAGCAGCCCGCAGGGGCCCGTAAACACCATATATTTT	CASSPQGPVNTIYF
TRBD2	19	TRBV11-2	TRBJ2-1	NA	TGTGCCAGCAGCTTAGCGGGGGTAGCGGGGGGCCTCCCCTACAATGAGCAGTTCTTC	CASSLAGVAGGLPYNEQFF
TRBD1	18	TRBV7-9	TRBJ2-6	NA	TGTGCCAGCAGCCCCCATTCCGGGACAGCCTCTGGGGCCAACGTCCTGACTTTC	CASSPHSGTASGANVLTF
NA	15	TRBV5-6	TRBJ1-5	few	TGTGCCAGCAGCTTGGCCATGGGGGGACATCAGCCCCAGCATTTT	CASSLAMGGHQPQHF
NA	20	TRBV21-1	TRBJ1-6	NA	TGTGCCAGCAGCATTTACCCACATACGGGTGGTAGCTCGAGGAATTCACCCCTCCACTTT	CASSIYPHTGGSSRNSPLHF
NA	14	TRBV27	TRBJ2-7	NA	TGTGCCAGCAGTTTACGGCAGGCAGACTACGAGCAGTACTTC	CASSLRQADYEQYF
NA	12	TRBV11-2	TRBJ1-1	NA	TGTGCCAGCAGTTTCCAGGGGATTGAAGCTTTCTTT	CASSFQGIEAFF